This T cell receptor (beta chain) was recorded in a study of shared clonotypes between healthy human individuals. CD45RO-negative, CCR7-selected cells formed the naive CD8 fraction, which excluded terminally differentiated effector memory CD45RA+ cells. From germline, CDR1 is SGHAT and CDR2 FQNNGV. With V trimmed by 4 bases and J by 7 bases, 11 bases remained unmatched. The CDR3 is made up of 15 amino acids. Clones were read by immunoSEQ multiplex PCR, and TCRdb kept only the in-frame ones, dropping some. The repertoire holds millions of clones, with 85% to 95% as singletons. The chain employs TRBV11-2 and TRBJ2-7; TRBD1 matches at 9 bases. Sequenced sample: naive CD8+ T cells sorted from blood. The TCR originated in a man aged 18-30 years in good health. CDR3 loop: CASSWTGTGTGEQYF. The CDR3 bases are TGTGCCAGCAGCTGGACCGGGACAGGGACGGGGGAGCAGTACTTC.